Reported below is one T cell receptor (beta chain). This sample was taken from a study of T cell changes during pregnancy in multiple sclerosis. Here immunoSEQ multiplex PCR was the method, and the copy in TCRdb shows in-frame clones only, minus some. The data contain tens of thousands of clones, approximately 86% of them singletons. The germline V and J ends were trimmed by 8 bases and 0 bases, with 18 bases remaining between them. Germline CDR1 and CDR2: SEHNR and FQNEAQ (reference sequence). The CDR3 consists of 16 residues. The TCR comes from a female donor with multiple sclerosis, enrolled in a pregnancy study. The sequences come from peripheral blood, collected before pregnancy. V is TRBV7-9 and J is TRBJ2-3, with D possibly matching TRBD1 (6 bases). CDR3 sequence: CASFPPQGPSTDTQYF. Written as DNA, the CDR3 is TGTGCCAGCTTCCCACCCCAGGGGCCTAGCACAGATACGCAGTATTTT.